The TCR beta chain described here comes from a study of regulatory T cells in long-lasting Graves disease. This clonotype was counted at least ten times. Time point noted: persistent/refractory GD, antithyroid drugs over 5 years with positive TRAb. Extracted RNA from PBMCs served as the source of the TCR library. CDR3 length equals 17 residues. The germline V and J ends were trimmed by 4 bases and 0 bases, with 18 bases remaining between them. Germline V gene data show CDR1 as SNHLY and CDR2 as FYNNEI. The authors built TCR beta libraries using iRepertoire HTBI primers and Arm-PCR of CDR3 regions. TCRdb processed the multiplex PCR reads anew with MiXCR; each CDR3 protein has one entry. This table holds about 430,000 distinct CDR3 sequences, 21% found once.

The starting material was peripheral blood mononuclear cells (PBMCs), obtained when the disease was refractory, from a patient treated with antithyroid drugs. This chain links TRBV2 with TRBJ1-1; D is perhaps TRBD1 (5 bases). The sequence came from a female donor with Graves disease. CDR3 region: CASSVPGRIPVNTEAFF. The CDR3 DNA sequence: TGTGCCAGCAGTGTACCGGGACGGATACCCGTGAACACTGAAGCTTTCTTT.